The clone carrying this T cell receptor beta chain was seen a few times. This sample stems from a study of T cells after yellow fever vaccination. There are 15 residues in the CDR3. V lost 1 base, J lost 4 bases, and 5 bases stayed unmatched. Looked up from germline, CDR1 is SEHNR and CDR2 is FQNEAQ (reference sequence). The study made its TCR cDNA through 5'RACE template switching. That step introduced a universal primer site along with UMIs. MiXCR, applied by TCRdb to the 5' RACE reads, yields one record per CDR3 protein. The table includes more than 95,000 distinct CDR3 sequences, over 8% detected once.

V is TRBV7-9 and J is TRBJ1-2, with 8 bases identical to TRBD1. This TCR was sampled from a man younger than 35 who received the YFV17D yellow fever vaccine. The starting material was CD8+ T cells sorted from PBMCs, obtained on the day of the yellow fever booster vaccination. The CDR3 nucleotides read TGTGCCAGCAGCTTAGGGACAGGGCTCCCCTATGGCTACACCTTC. Residues: CASSLGTGLPYGYTF.